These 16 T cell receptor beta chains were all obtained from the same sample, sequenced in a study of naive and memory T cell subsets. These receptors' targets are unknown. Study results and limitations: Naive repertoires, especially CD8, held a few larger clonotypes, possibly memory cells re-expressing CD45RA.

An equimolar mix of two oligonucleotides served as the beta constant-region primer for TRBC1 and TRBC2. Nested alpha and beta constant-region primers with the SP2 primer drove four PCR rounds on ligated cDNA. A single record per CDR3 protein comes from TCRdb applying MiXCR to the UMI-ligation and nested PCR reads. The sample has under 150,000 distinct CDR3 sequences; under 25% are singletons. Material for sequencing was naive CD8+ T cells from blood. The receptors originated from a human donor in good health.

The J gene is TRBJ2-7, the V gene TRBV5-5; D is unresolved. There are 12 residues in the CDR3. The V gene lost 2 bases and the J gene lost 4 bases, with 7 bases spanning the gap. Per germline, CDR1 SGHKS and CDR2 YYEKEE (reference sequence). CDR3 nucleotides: TGTGCCAGCAGCTTTGGGTTGTACGAGCAGTACTTC. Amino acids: CASSFGLYEQYF. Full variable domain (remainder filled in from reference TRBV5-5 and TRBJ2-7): DAGVTQSPTHLIKTRGQQVTLRCSPISGHKSVSWYQQVLGQGPQFIFQYYEKEERGRGNFPDRFSARQFPNYSSELNVNALLLGDSALYLCASSFGLYEQYFGPGTRLTVT.

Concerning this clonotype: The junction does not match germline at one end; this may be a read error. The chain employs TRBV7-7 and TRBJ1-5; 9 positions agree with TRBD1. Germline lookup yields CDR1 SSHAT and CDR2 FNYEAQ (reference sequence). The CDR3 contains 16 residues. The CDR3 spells CASSLSRTGVDQPQHF. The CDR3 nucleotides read TGTGCTAGCAGCCTCTCAAGGACAGGGGTCGATCAGCCCCAGCATTTT.

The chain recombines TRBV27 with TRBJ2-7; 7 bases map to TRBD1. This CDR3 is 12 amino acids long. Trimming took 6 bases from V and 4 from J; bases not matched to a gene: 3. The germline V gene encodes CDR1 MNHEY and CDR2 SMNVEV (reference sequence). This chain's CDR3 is CASSDRVYEQYF. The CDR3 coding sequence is TGTGCCAGCAGCGACAGGGTTTACGAGCAGTACTTC.

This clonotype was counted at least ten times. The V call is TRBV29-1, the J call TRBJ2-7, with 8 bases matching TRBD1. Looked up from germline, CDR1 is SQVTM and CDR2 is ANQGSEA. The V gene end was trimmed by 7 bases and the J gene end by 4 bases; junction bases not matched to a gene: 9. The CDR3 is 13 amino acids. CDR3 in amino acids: CSAGFGTGYEQYF. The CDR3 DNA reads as TGCAGCGCTGGATTTGGGACAGGTTACGAGCAGTACTTC.

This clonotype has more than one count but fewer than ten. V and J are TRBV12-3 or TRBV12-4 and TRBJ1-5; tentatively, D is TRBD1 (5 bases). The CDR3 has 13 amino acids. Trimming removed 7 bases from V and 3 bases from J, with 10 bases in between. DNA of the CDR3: TGTGCCAGCACGGGGGGGTACAATCAGCCCCAGCATTTT. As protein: CASTGGYNQPQHF.

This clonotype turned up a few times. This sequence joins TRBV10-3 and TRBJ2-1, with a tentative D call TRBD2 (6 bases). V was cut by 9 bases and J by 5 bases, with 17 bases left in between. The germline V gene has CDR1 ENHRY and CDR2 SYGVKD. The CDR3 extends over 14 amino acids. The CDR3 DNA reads TGTGCCATGGGGAATGGACTACCCCACAATGAGCAGTTCTTC. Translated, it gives CAMGNGLPHNEQFF.

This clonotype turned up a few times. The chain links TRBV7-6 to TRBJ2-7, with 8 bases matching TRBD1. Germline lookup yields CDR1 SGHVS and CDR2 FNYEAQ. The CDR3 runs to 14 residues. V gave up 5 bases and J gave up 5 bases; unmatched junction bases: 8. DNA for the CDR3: TGTGCCAGCAGCGCAGGACAGGGCCGGGACGAGCAGTACTTC. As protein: CASSAGQGRDEQYF.

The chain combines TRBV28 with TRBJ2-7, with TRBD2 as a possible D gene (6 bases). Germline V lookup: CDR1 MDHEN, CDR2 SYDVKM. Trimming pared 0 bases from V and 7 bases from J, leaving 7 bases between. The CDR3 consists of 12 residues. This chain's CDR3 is CASSLWEGEQYF. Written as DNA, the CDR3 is TGTGCCAGCAGTTTATGGGAGGGAGAGCAGTACTTC. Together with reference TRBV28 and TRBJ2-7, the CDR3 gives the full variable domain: DVKVTQSSRYLVKRTGEKVFLECVQDMDHENMFWYRQDPGLGLRLIYFSYDVKMKEKGDIPEGYSVSREKKERFSLILESASTNQTSMYLCASSLWEGEQYFGPGTRLTVT.

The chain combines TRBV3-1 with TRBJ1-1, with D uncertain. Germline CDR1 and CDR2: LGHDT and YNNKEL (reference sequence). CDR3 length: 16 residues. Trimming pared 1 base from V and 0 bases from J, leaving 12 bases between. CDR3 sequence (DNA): TGTGCCAGCAGCCAAGTGGGAGGGTGGGTGAACACTGAAGCTTTCTTT. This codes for CASSQVGGWVNTEAFF.

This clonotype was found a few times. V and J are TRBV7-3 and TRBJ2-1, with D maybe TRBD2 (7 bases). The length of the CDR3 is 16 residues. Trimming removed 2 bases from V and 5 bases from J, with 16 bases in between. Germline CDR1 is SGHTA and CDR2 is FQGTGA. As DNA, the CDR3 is TGTGCCAGCAGCTTAGTGGGAGGGGGGGACAACAATGAGCAGTTCTTC. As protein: CASSLVGGGDNNEQFF.

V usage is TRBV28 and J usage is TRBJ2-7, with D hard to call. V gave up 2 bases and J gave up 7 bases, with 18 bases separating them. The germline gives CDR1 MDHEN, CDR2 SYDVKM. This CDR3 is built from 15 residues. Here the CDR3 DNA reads TGTGCCAGCAGTTTAGCCCCAGATTACTCTAGGGAGCAGTACTTC. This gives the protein CASSLAPDYSREQYF.

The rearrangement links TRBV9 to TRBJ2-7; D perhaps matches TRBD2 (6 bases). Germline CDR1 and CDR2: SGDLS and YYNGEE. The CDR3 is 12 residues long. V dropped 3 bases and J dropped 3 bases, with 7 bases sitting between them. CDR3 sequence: CASSAGGYEQYF. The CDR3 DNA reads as TGTGCCAGCAGCGCCGGGGGCTACGAGCAGTACTTC.

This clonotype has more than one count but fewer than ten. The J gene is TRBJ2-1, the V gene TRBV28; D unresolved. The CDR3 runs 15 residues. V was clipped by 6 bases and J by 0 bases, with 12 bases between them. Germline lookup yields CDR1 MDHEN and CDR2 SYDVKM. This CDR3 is CASRLLLSSYNEQFF. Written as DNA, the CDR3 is TGTGCCAGCAGGTTACTCCTTAGCTCCTACAATGAGCAGTTCTTC.

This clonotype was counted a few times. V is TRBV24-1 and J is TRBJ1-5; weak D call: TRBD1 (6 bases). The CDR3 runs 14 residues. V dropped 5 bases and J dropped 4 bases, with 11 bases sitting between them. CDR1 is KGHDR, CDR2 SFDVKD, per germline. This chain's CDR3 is CATSATGSNQPQHF. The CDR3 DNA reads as TGTGCCACCAGTGCAACAGGGTCTAATCAGCCCCAGCATTTT.

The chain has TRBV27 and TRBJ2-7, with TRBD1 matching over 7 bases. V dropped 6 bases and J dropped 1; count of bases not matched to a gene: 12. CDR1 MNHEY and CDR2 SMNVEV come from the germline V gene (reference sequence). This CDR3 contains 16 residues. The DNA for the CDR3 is TGTGCCAGCAGAGGTGGGACAGACATAGAGTCCTACGAGCAGTACTTC. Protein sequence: CASRGGTDIESYEQYF.

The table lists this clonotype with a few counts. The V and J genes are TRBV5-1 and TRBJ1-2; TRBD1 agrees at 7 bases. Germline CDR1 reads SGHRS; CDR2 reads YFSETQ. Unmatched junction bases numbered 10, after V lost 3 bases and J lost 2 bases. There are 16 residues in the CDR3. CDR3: CASSSDPAGGNYGYTF. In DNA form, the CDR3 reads TGCGCCAGCAGCTCCGACCCGGCAGGGGGAAACTATGGCTACACCTTC.